Following are 28 T cell receptor beta chains from one sample sequenced in a study of T cell responses to AZD1222 COVID-19 vaccine. Some clones are missing from TCRdb's copy, which holds only in-frame ones; the method was immunoSEQ multiplex PCR. The sample gives about 190,000 clones, approximately 90% of which show up once; roughly 0.99% is in the top ten. Sequenced here: peripheral blood, sampled on day 0 of AZD1222 vaccination. These receptors all come from an adult in good health.

This chain links TRBV30 with TRBJ2-3; D ambiguous. The germline gives CDR1 GTSNPN, CDR2 SVGIG (reference sequence). Trimming removed 0 bases at V and 3 bases at J, with 13 bases between. The CDR3 loop spans 15 amino acids. CDR3 bases: TGTGCCTGGAGTGTCTCACTCCCGAGGACAGATACGCAGTATTTT. Protein: CAWSVSLPRTDTQYF.

This chain links TRBV6-5 with TRBJ2-1, with TRBD2 identical over 11 bases. The germline gives CDR1 MNHEY, CDR2 SVGAGI. The ends lost 4 bases at V and 6 bases at J; junction bases unmatched: 5. This CDR3 has 15 amino acids. Written as DNA, the CDR3 is TGTGCCAGCAGTTCACTAGCGGGAGCGTCCAATGAGCAGTTCTTC. Translated: CASSSLAGASNEQFF.

The CDR3 sequence is CASSLGSYSNQPQHF. CDR3 DNA sequence: TGTGCCAGCAGCTTAGGGAGTTATAGCAATCAGCCCCAGCATTTT. The genes are TRBV5-6 and TRBJ1-5, with unresolved D. V was cut by 2 bases and J by 0 bases, with 9 bases left in between. CDR1 and CDR2 (germline): SGHDT, YYEEEE. The CDR3 spans 15 residues.

This rearrangement joins TRBV7-9 to TRBJ2-7; unclear D gene. Trimming took 4 bases from V and 5 from J, leaving 6 bases between them. CDR3 size: 11 residues. Per germline, CDR1 SEHNR and CDR2 FQNEAQ (reference sequence). CDR3 sequence reads: CASSYVNEQYF. The CDR3 bases are TGTGCCAGCAGCTATGTAAACGAGCAGTACTTC.

Notes on this clone: An end of the junction does not agree with germline; a read error may underlie this. The chain has TRBV7-7 and TRBJ2-3, with D maybe TRBD2 (6 bases). In germline, CDR1 is SSHAT, CDR2 FNYEAQ (reference sequence). This CDR3 comprises 13 residues. CDR3 nucleotides: TGTGCTAGCAGCTCTGAAGCCGGGACTCCACAGTATTTT. As protein: CASSSEAGTPQYF.

The V and J genes are TRBV4-1 and TRBJ2-7, with D perhaps TRBD1 (5 bases). V was shortened by 1 base and J by 0 bases, with 13 bases between the two germline ends. The CDR3 has 16 amino acids. Germline V lookup: CDR1 MGHRA, CDR2 YSYEKL. CDR3 nucleotide sequence: TGCGCCAGCAGCCAAGGACAGTATCCCCTCTCCTACGAGCAGTACTTC. As protein: CASSQGQYPLSYEQYF.

The chain joins TRBV5-1 to TRBJ2-3, with D perhaps TRBD2 (5 bases). The CDR3 sequence is 12 residues long. Germline CDR1 SGHRS, CDR2 YFSETQ. Trimming removed 6 bases from V and 11 bases from J, with 16 bases in between. Here the CDR3 reads CASTPDSLGQYF. Here the CDR3 DNA reads TGCGCCAGCACCCCGGACTCTTTGGGGCAGTATTTT.

This chain joins TRBV27 and TRBJ2-7; 7 positions match TRBD1. Trimming cost V 5 bases and J 7 bases; bases outside gene matches: 8. This CDR3 contains 13 residues. Germline V gene lookup returns CDR1 MNHEY and CDR2 SMNVEV (reference sequence). CDR3 DNA: TGTGCCAGCAGTCCTAGGGGGCGCCGGGAGCAGTACTTC. Residues: CASSPRGRREQYF.

This clone was recorded only once. The genes are TRBV5-1 and TRBJ2-5; possible D gene TRBD2, 6 bases. Trimming took 7 bases from V and 2 from J, leaving 12 bases between them. Germline CDR1 reads SGHRS; CDR2 reads YFSETQ. The CDR3 is made up of 13 amino acids. The CDR3 DNA follows: TGCGCCAGCCCATTGCGGGGACAAGAGACCCAGTACTTC. Translated: CASPLRGQETQYF.

The chain uses TRBV25-1 and TRBJ1-4; weak D call: TRBD1 (5 bases). There are 14 residues in the CDR3. Germline-derived CDR1 and CDR2 are MGHDK and SYGVNS. Trimming took off 8 bases at V and 5 bases at J, with 15 bases between the two ends. This CDR3 is CASQASGPNEKLFF. The CDR3 DNA sequence: TGTGCCAGCCAGGCTTCAGGGCCAAATGAAAAACTGTTTTTT. Filled out from reference TRBV25-1 and TRBJ1-4, the complete variable domain reads EADIYQTPRYLVIGTGKKITLECSQTMGHDKMYWYQQDPGMELHLIHYSYGVNSTEKGDLSSESTVSRIRTEHFPLTLESARPSHTSQYLCASQASGPNEKLFFGSGTQLSVL.

The chain couples TRBV2 to TRBJ1-1, with D possibly being TRBD1 (6 bases). The germline V and J ends were trimmed by 4 bases and 10 bases, with 22 bases remaining between them. The CDR3 extends over 15 amino acids. Germline loops: CDR1 SNHLY, CDR2 FYNNEI. CDR3 sequence: CASSGLQGPTWGAFF. CDR3 DNA: TGTGCCAGCAGTGGATTACAGGGCCCAACATGGGGAGCTTTCTTT.

The chain combines TRBV5-5 with TRBJ1-4, with TRBD1 matching over 9 bases. Germline V lookup: CDR1 SGHKS, CDR2 YYEKEE (reference sequence). The CDR3 has 17 amino acids. J lost 1 base, V lost 7 bases, and 11 bases had no gene match. For the CDR3, the DNA is TGTGCCAGCGGCCTCGTCCCGGGACAGGGAACTAATGAAAAACTGTTTTTT. As protein: CASGLVPGQGTNEKLFF.

V and J are TRBV7-8 and TRBJ1-1; 7 bases are shared with TRBD1. Germline lookup yields CDR1 SGHVS and CDR2 FQNEAQ. Germline trimming cut 7 bases from V and 0 bases from J; bases unmatched to any gene: 8. The length of the CDR3 is 15 residues. The CDR3 DNA is TGTGCCAGCACCTATAACAGGGGAATGAACACTGAAGCTTTCTTT. Its protein is CASTYNRGMNTEAFF.

The chain combines TRBV28 with TRBJ2-1; D not resolved. The CDR3 has 13 amino acids. CDR1 is MDHEN, CDR2 SYDVKM, per germline. V gave up 3 bases and J gave up 7 bases, with 10 bases separating them. This CDR3 is CASSLPTNNEQFF. CDR3 bases: TGTGCCAGCAGTTTGCCGACCAATAATGAGCAGTTCTTC.

This clone has just one count. The chain carries TRBV6-2 or TRBV6-3 and TRBJ1-5; 7 bases agree with TRBD1. The CDR3 has 14 amino acids. Germline values: CDR1 MNHEY, CDR2 SVGEGT. V dropped 6 bases and J dropped 2; count of bases not matched to a gene: 4. The CDR3 DNA reads TGTGCCAGCAGCGACAGGGATCGCAATCAGCCCCAGCATTTT. Its translation: CASSDRDRNQPQHF.

This clone was picked up a small number of times. The chain joins TRBV10-1 to TRBJ2-2; D is possibly TRBD1 (5 bases). This CDR3 is 14 amino acids long. V lost 2 bases to trimming and J lost 5 bases, with 9 bases between them. CDR1 WNHNN and CDR2 SYGVQD come from the germline V gene (reference sequence). The CDR3 bases are TGCGCCAGCAGTGAGGGGGCCAGGACCGGGGAGCTGTTTTTT. Protein sequence: CASSEGARTGELFF.

V is TRBV29-1 and J is TRBJ1-1, with D perhaps matching TRBD1 (6 bases). The germline CDR1 and CDR2 sequences are SQVTM and ANQGSEA. The CDR3 length is 13 residues. Deletions cut 7 bases from V and 3 bases from J, with 15 bases between. Here the CDR3 DNA reads TGCAGCGCAAATACAGGGTTCGACACTGAAGCTTTCTTT. It specifies CSANTGFDTEAFF.

The rearrangement joins TRBV13 to TRBJ1-5; D possibly corresponds to TRBD1 (5 bases). The length of the CDR3 is 15 residues. V shed 0 bases and J shed 0 bases, with 6 bases lying between them. CDR1 and CDR2 from the germline V gene are PRHDT and FYEKMQ (reference sequence). The CDR3 DNA sequence: TGTGCCAGCAGCTTAGGCAGGGATAGCAATCAGCCCCAGCATTTT. Translation gives CASSLGRDSNQPQHF.

V and J are TRBV7-9 and TRBJ1-1; D remains unclear. Trimming removed 0 bases from V and 5 bases from J, with 10 bases in between. Germline V gives CDR1 SEHNR, CDR2 FQNEAQ (reference sequence). This CDR3 region has 14 residues. The CDR3 DNA sequence: TGTGCCAGCAGCTTAGCGGCAGGATATACTGAAGCTTTCTTT. It codes for CASSLAAGYTEAFF.

Only one count was recorded for this clone. The chain employs TRBV5-1 and TRBJ1-6; 8 bases fit TRBD1. Germline lookup yields CDR1 SGHRS and CDR2 YFSETQ. The CDR3 runs to 14 residues. V was clipped by 6 bases and J by 8 bases; unmatched bases: 7. The CDR3 loop is CASTPETGDSPLHF. CDR3 DNA: TGCGCCAGCACCCCAGAGACAGGGGATTCACCCCTCCACTTT. Variable domain in full (rest from reference TRBV5-1 and TRBJ1-6): KAGVTQTPRYLIKTRGQQVTLSCSPISGHRSVSWYQQTPGQGLQFLFEYFSETQRNKGNFPGRFSGRQFSNSRSEMNVSTLELGDSALYLCASTPETGDSPLHFGNGTRLTVT.

The J gene is TRBJ2-7, the V gene TRBV3-1 (or the pseudogene TRBV3-2); D possibly matches TRBD1 or TRBD2 (5 bases each). Germline V lookup: CDR1 LGHDT, CDR2 YNNKEL (reference sequence). V was clipped by 0 bases and J by 0 bases, with 9 bases between them. CDR3 length: 15 amino acids. The CDR3 region is CASSQDWGSSYEQYF. The DNA of the CDR3 is TGTGCCAGCAGCCAAGATTGGGGGAGCTCCTACGAGCAGTACTTC.

The chain couples TRBV19 to TRBJ1-1; D remains ambiguous. Trimming cost V 1 base and J 5 bases, with 11 bases left between them. This CDR3 contains 14 residues. Germline CDR1 reads LNHDA; CDR2 reads SQIVND (reference sequence). The CDR3: CASSIGFEGTEAFF. CDR3 DNA sequence: TGTGCCAGTAGTATAGGATTTGAAGGAACTGAAGCTTTCTTT. Together with reference TRBV19 and TRBJ1-1, the CDR3 gives the full variable domain: DGGITQSPKYLFRKEGQNVTLSCEQNLNHDAMYWYRQDPGQGLRLIYYSQIVNDFQKGDIAEGYSVSREKKESFPLTVTSAQKNPTAFYLCASSIGFEGTEAFFGQGTRLTVV.

This chain links TRBV20-1 with TRBJ2-1; TRBD2 matches at 12 bases. Germline V gene sequence: CDR1 DFQATT, CDR2 SNEGSKA (reference sequence). This CDR3 spans 15 amino acids. The V and J ends lost 3 bases and 3 bases, in that order; junction bases with no gene match: 3. The CDR3 region is CSASSSGGVYNEQFF. The CDR3 DNA is TGCAGTGCTAGTTCTAGCGGGGGGGTCTACAATGAGCAGTTCTTC.

The chain couples TRBV5-1 to TRBJ2-2; 9 bases are shared with TRBD2. V lost 0 bases and J lost 7; bases outside the gene matches: 7. CDR1 is SGHRS and CDR2 is YFSETQ in the germline V gene. This CDR3 has 16 amino acids. In nucleotides, the CDR3 is TGCGCCAGCAGCTTGGACGGGCTAGCGGGGAGCGGGGAGCTGTTTTTT. Translating gives CASSLDGLAGSGELFF.

The chain carries TRBV7-6 and TRBJ1-5; D is unclear. Trimming took 2 bases from V and 1 from J, leaving 3 bases between them. This CDR3 has 13 residues. CDR1 and CDR2 (germline): SGHVS, FNYEAQ. CDR3 in amino acids: CASSLMSNQPQHF. In DNA form, the CDR3 reads TGTGCCAGCAGCTTAATGAGCAATCAGCCCCAGCATTTT. The variable domain in full, with the rest retrieved from reference TRBV7-6 and TRBJ1-5, is GAGVSQSPRYKVTKRGQDVALRCDPISGHVSLYWYRQALGQGPEFLTYFNYEAQQDKSGLPNDRFSAERPEGSISTLTIQRTEQRDSAMYRCASSLMSNQPQHFGDGTRLSIL.

With respect to this clone: This same CDR3 is encoded by further DNA sequences in the sample. The chain combines TRBV9 with TRBJ2-5; D gene ambiguous. CDR3 size: 13 residues. The germline gives CDR1 SGDLS, CDR2 YYNGEE. The V gene lost 0 bases and the J gene lost 1 base, with 4 bases spanning the gap. CDR3: CASSVGGQETQYF. The CDR3 region has the DNA TGTGCCAGCAGCGTAGGGGGCCAAGAGACCCAGTACTTC.

In DNA form, the CDR3 reads TGTGCCAGCAGTCATGGACGATCCCGTAATTCACCCCTCCACTTT. Translation: CASSHGRSRNSPLHF. The chain links TRBV2 to TRBJ1-6; unclear D gene. Germline loops: CDR1 SNHLY, CDR2 FYNNEI. This CDR3 comprises 15 residues. The V end was cut by 5 bases, the J end by 6 bases, with 14 bases between. The variable domain in full, with the rest retrieved from reference TRBV2 and TRBJ1-6, is EPEVTQTPSHQVTQMGQEVILRCVPISNHLYFYWYRQILGQKVEFLVSFYNNEISEKSEIFDDQFSVERPDGSNFTLKIRSTKLEDSAMYFCASSHGRSRNSPLHFGNGTRLTVT.

The chain employs TRBV29-1 and TRBJ2-3; possible D gene TRBD2, 5 bases. CDR3 length: 15 amino acids. V lost 0 bases and J lost 5, with 15 bases in between. In germline, CDR1 is SQVTM, CDR2 ANQGSEA. The CDR3 reads CSVEDGGVRGDTQYF. The CDR3 coding sequence is TGCAGCGTTGAAGATGGAGGCGTTCGGGGAGATACGCAGTATTTT.